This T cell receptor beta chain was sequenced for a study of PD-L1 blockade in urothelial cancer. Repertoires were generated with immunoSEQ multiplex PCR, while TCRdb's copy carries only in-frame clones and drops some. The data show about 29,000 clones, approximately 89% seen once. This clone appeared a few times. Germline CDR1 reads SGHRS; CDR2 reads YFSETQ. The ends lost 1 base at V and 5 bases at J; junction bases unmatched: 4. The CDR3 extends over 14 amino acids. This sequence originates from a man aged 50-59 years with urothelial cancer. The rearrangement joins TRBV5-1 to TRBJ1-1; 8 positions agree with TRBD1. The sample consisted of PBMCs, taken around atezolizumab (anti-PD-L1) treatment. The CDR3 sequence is CASSLTGGRTEAFF. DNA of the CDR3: TGCGCCAGCAGCTTGACAGGGGGAAGAACTGAAGCTTTCTTT. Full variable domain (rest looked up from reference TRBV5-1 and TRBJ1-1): KAGVTQTPRYLIKTRGQQVTLSCSPISGHRSVSWYQQTPGQGLQFLFEYFSETQRNKGNFPGRFSGRQFSNSRSEMNVSTLELGDSALYLCASSLTGGRTEAFFGQGTRLTVV.